The sequence of this T cell receptor (beta chain) was determined in a study of shared clonotypes between healthy human individuals. CDR3 length equals 15 residues. V dropped 1 base and J dropped 4 bases, with 13 bases sitting between them. The germline V gene encodes CDR1 MNHNS and CDR2 SASEGT. CD45RO negativity and positive selection for CCR7 defined naive CD8 cells, a population that excluded terminally differentiated effector memory CD45RA+ cells. On this clone: Its specificity is unknown.

General study results and limits: Naive CD4 clonotypes were shared across a handful of donors at roughly 4.6%. The diversity represented, both genetic and in exposure history, was limited by few donors.

TCRdb's table, derived via immunoSEQ multiplex PCR, lists solely in-frame clones and lacks some. The sample lists some 2,100,000 clones, 90% to 95% seen once, with over 1.5% in the top ten. The sample taken for sequencing was naive CD8+ T cells from PBMCs. V usage is TRBV6-1 and J usage is TRBJ1-2, with D tentatively TRBD1 (6 bases). This sequence was found in a man aged 18 to 30 in good health. Some clones in this sample may be carry-over from other donors' samples. The CDR3 DNA follows: TGTGCCAGCAGTGAAGAATGGGGGCTGGGCTATGGCTACACCTTC. Protein: CASSEEWGLGYGYTF.